Following are 25 T cell receptor beta chains from one sample sequenced in a study of blood T cell repertoires in COVID-19. The repertoire was sequenced with immunoSEQ multiplex PCR; TCRdb's copy has only in-frame clones and lacks some. Among about 120,000 clones listed, about four fifths were seen once. Sequencing used peripheral blood. These receptors all stem from a man between 60 and 70 years old with active or convalescent COVID-19.

The V call is TRBV6-1, the J call TRBJ1-4; no clear D. Germline CDR1 and CDR2: MNHNS and SASEGT. This CDR3 has 13 amino acids. Trimming pared 2 bases from V and 8 bases from J, leaving 9 bases between. DNA of the CDR3: TGTGCCAGCAGTGAATCCTTCCTGGAAAAACTGTTTTTT. Protein sequence: CASSESFLEKLFF.

V is TRBV7-9 and J is TRBJ2-7, with 13 bases matching TRBD2. The CDR3 runs 17 residues. Trimming removed 5 bases from V and 6 bases from J; junction bases left unmatched: 13. Germline V gene sequence: CDR1 SEHNR, CDR2 FQNEAQ (reference sequence). CDR3 sequence reads: CASSTAHTSGRAGEQYF. CDR3 bases: TGTGCCAGCAGCACCGCCCACACTAGCGGGAGGGCCGGCGAGCAGTACTTC.

This clone was recorded once. The rearrangement links TRBV4-3 to TRBJ2-7; a weak D match, TRBD1 (5 bases). Trimming took off 1 base at V and 3 bases at J, with 10 bases between the two ends. There are 14 residues in the CDR3. Germline V gene sequence: CDR1 LGHNA, CDR2 YSLEER. In nucleotides, the CDR3 is TGCGCCAGCAGCCAAGGAACAGGAGTCTACGAGCAGTACTTC. It is translated as CASSQGTGVYEQYF.

The J gene is TRBJ2-7, the V gene TRBV5-5, with D unclear. The CDR3 runs 12 residues. The V end was cut by 6 bases, the J end by 6 bases, with 13 bases between. The germline V gene encodes CDR1 SGHKS and CDR2 YYEKEE (reference sequence). The CDR3 spells CASTLLSGEQYF. DNA of the CDR3: TGTGCCAGCACCCTCTTGTCCGGCGAGCAGTACTTC. The entire variable domain, with the rest obtained from reference TRBV5-5 and TRBJ2-7, is as follows: DAGVTQSPTHLIKTRGQQVTLRCSPISGHKSVSWYQQVLGQGPQFIFQYYEKEERGRGNFPDRFSARQFPNYSSELNVNALLLGDSALYLCASTLLSGEQYFGPGTRLTVT.

The chain has TRBV29-1 and TRBJ2-3, with 11 bases aligning to TRBD2. The germline V gene has CDR1 SQVTM and CDR2 ANQGSEA. V lost 3 bases to trimming and J lost 0 bases; unmatched junction nucleotides: 5. This CDR3 spans 16 amino acids. The CDR3 DNA follows: TGCAGCGTTGAGCTCGGGACTAGCGGTAGCACAGATACGCAGTATTTT. Translating gives CSVELGTSGSTDTQYF.

The rearrangement uses TRBV14 and TRBJ2-7, with a weak D call TRBD2 (5 bases). This CDR3 region has 15 residues. Germline CDR1 is SGHDN and CDR2 is FVKESK. Trimming pared 1 base from V and 5 bases from J, leaving 15 bases between. CDR3 loop: CASSQGISDGDEQYF. In DNA form, the CDR3 reads TGTGCCAGCAGCCAAGGAATTAGCGATGGGGACGAGCAGTACTTC.

The V and J genes are TRBV5-4 and TRBJ2-7, with 8 bases lining up with TRBD2. This CDR3 is 15 amino acids long. The V gene end was trimmed by 1 base and the J gene end by 4 bases; junction bases not matched to a gene: 7. Germline loops: CDR1 SGHNT, CDR2 YYREEE (reference sequence). The CDR3 DNA follows: TGTGCCAGCAGCTTGAACCTAGCGGGTATATACGAGCAGTACTTC. This codes for CASSLNLAGIYEQYF.

This chain uses TRBV6-2 or TRBV6-3 with TRBJ1-4, with D unresolved. The germline gives CDR1 MNHEY, CDR2 SVGEGT. The CDR3 consists of 11 residues. Trimming took 4 bases from V and 8 from J, leaving 5 bases between them. Here the CDR3 reads CASSLREKLFF. CDR3 nucleotides: TGTGCCAGCAGTTTGAGGGAAAAACTGTTTTTT.

The J gene is TRBJ1-6, the V gene TRBV7-3, with D perhaps matching TRBD1 (5 bases). V lost 1 base and J 6 bases, leaving 16 bases between the germline ends. The CDR3 has 17 residues. Per the germline V gene, CDR1 is SGHTA and CDR2 is FQGTGA. CDR3 in amino acids: CASSLKARGSRNSPLHF. The CDR3 DNA reads as TGTGCCAGCAGCTTAAAGGCGCGGGGGAGTCGTAATTCACCCCTCCACTTT.

A few counts support this clone. The chain has TRBV30 and TRBJ2-3, with 7 nucleotides matching TRBD2. The CDR3 is 13 amino acids. Germline loops: CDR1 GTSNPN, CDR2 SVGIG (reference sequence). V lost 0 bases to trimming and J lost 6 bases; unmatched junction nucleotides: 3. The CDR3 nucleotides are TGTGCCTGGAGTGTGCGGGAGAGGGATACGCAGTATTTT. Its protein is CAWSVRERDTQYF.

J is TRBJ1-1 and V is TRBV12-3 or TRBV12-4; D is ambiguous. The CDR3 extends over 13 amino acids. The V and J ends lost 7 bases and 0 bases respectively, with 9 bases between them. This CDR3 reads CASIQTLNTEAFF. DNA of the CDR3: TGTGCCAGCATTCAGACACTGAACACTGAAGCTTTCTTT.

This clone turned up a few times. V gene TRBV7-2 combines with J gene TRBJ1-1; the D is unclear. CDR3 length equals 15 residues. The germline V gene encodes CDR1 SGHTA and CDR2 FQGNSA. V was shortened by 5 bases and J by 0 bases, with 13 bases between the two germline ends. The CDR3 nucleotides read TGTGCCAGCAGCGCCCAGATACGGGTGAACACTGAAGCTTTCTTT. Translated: CASSAQIRVNTEAFF.

The genes are TRBV28 and TRBJ1-1, with no clear D. The V end was cut by 7 bases, the J end by 8 bases, with 14 bases between. There are 12 residues in the CDR3. Germline V gene data show CDR1 as MDHEN and CDR2 as SYDVKM. The CDR3 region is CASKARETEAFF. The CDR3 region has the DNA TGTGCCAGCAAGGCCCGGGAGACGGAAGCTTTCTTT.

This clone was recorded a few times. J is TRBJ1-2 and V is TRBV7-2; D call uncertain. Germline loops: CDR1 SGHTA, CDR2 FQGNSA. V lost 2 bases and J lost 8, with 9 bases in between. The CDR3 is made up of 12 amino acids. The CDR3 DNA reads as TGTGCCAGCAGCTTAAGATCGCGGGGCTACACCTTC. Translation: CASSLRSRGYTF.

CDR3 sequence: CASSVAPAGSSTDTQYF. DNA for the CDR3: TGTGCCAGCAGCGTAGCTCCTGCGGGTTCTAGCACAGATACGCAGTATTTT. The genes are TRBV9 and TRBJ2-3; tentative D call: TRBD2 (5 bases). The germline gives CDR1 SGDLS, CDR2 YYNGEE. The CDR3 covers 17 residues. With 0 bases removed from V and 0 bases from J, the gap between germline ends came to 14 bases.

This chain uses TRBV7-7 with TRBJ2-5; 15 positions agree with TRBD2. The ends lost 4 bases at V and 1 base at J; junction bases unmatched: 1. From germline, CDR1 is SSHAT and CDR2 FNYEAQ (reference sequence). The CDR3 contains 16 residues. This CDR3 reads CASSWGLAGGQETQYF. Written as DNA, the CDR3 is TGTGCCAGCAGCTGGGGACTAGCGGGAGGCCAAGAGACCCAGTACTTC.

For the CDR3, the DNA is TGTGCCAGCAGGGGACAGGGGATCGGAAAACTGTTTTTT. This sequence encodes CASRGQGIGKLFF. The chain has TRBV12-3 or TRBV12-4 and TRBJ1-4, with 10 bases matching TRBD1. V lost 6 bases and J lost 10; bases outside the gene matches: 5. The CDR3 runs 13 residues.

This sequence joins TRBV5-1 and TRBJ2-1; 8 bases are shared with TRBD1. From germline, CDR1 is SGHRS and CDR2 YFSETQ. Trimming took 4 bases from V and 7 from J; bases not matched to a gene: 7. This CDR3 contains 14 residues. CDR3 nucleotide sequence: TGCGCCAGCAGCGCCGGACAGGGAGTTAATGAGCAGTTCTTC. Amino acid sequence: CASSAGQGVNEQFF.

This rearrangement joins TRBV5-1 to TRBJ2-3; TRBD2 is a possible D gene (5 bases). Germline lookup yields CDR1 SGHRS and CDR2 YFSETQ. V was clipped by 3 bases and J by 1 base, with 9 bases between them. The CDR3 covers 14 residues. The CDR3 DNA reads as TGCGCCAGCAGCTCGGAGGACGGCACAGATACGCAGTATTTT. Residues: CASSSEDGTDTQYF.

The chain uses TRBV5-6 and TRBJ1-5; 11 nucleotides align to TRBD1. Germline values: CDR1 SGHDT, CDR2 YYEEEE. V gave up 2 bases and J gave up 5 bases; unmatched junction bases: 3. This CDR3 has 15 amino acids. DNA of the CDR3: TGTGCCAGCAGCTTAGGGACAGGGGGTTATCAGCCCCAGCATTTT. This gives the protein CASSLGTGGYQPQHF.

The V and J genes are TRBV15 and TRBJ1-5; 10 nucleotides align to TRBD1. Germline CDR1 reads LNHNV; CDR2 reads YYDKDF (reference sequence). There are 15 residues in the CDR3. V gave up 3 bases and J gave up 4 bases; unmatched junction bases: 3. Here the CDR3 DNA reads TGTGCCACCAGCAGGACAGGGGGCGGGAATCAGCCCCAGCATTTT. Translation: CATSRTGGGNQPQHF.

The rearrangement uses TRBV5-5 and TRBJ2-2, with 7 bases aligning to TRBD2. Trimming at V came to 4 bases and at J to 1 base, leaving 7 bases not matched to a gene. The germline gives CDR1 SGHKS, CDR2 YYEKEE (reference sequence). The CDR3 covers 16 residues. CDR3 bases: TGTGCCAGCAGCCCTGTAGAGCGGGAGAACACCGGGGAGCTGTTTTTT. Residues: CASSPVERENTGELFF.

This clone was found a few times. The V and J genes are TRBV7-9 and TRBJ1-5; a weak D match, TRBD1 (5 bases). V dropped 5 bases and J dropped 2 bases, with 10 bases sitting between them. Germline-derived CDR1 and CDR2 are SEHNR and FQNEAQ (reference sequence). CDR3 length: 14 residues. In DNA, the CDR3 is TGTGCCAGCAGCCGGGGAGGGGGCAATCAGCCCCAGCATTTT. Translation gives CASSRGGGNQPQHF.

The chain uses TRBV28 and TRBJ2-1; 8 bases are shared with TRBD2. CDR3 length: 17 residues. The germline V gene has CDR1 MDHEN and CDR2 SYDVKM. V trimming: 7 bases; J trimming: 3 bases; junction bases outside the gene matches: 14. The CDR3 reads CASTLRPPSGRYNEQFF. The CDR3 nucleotides read TGTGCCAGCACCCTAAGGCCACCTAGCGGGCGCTACAATGAGCAGTTCTTC. The full variable domain, its missing parts supplied by reference TRBV28 and TRBJ2-1, is DVKVTQSSRYLVKRTGEKVFLECVQDMDHENMFWYRQDPGLGLRLIYFSYDVKMKEKGDIPEGYSVSREKKERFSLILESASTNQTSMYLCASTLRPPSGRYNEQFFGPGTRLTVL.

V gene TRBV2 combines with J gene TRBJ1-6, with TRBD1 identical over 7 bases. The V and J ends lost 4 bases and 7 bases, in that order; junction bases with no gene match: 7. Germline assignment: CDR1 SNHLY and CDR2 FYNNEI. The CDR3 runs to 15 residues. The CDR3 spells CASSVKTGRNSPLHF. The CDR3 nucleotides read TGTGCCAGCAGTGTTAAGACAGGGCGGAATTCACCCCTCCACTTT.